These T cell receptor beta chains were read from a single sample in a study of blood T cells in healthy people across ages. TCRdb reprocessed the 5' RACE reads with MiXCR, giving one entry per CDR3 protein. The sample has about 1.8 million distinct CDR3 sequences, less than 50% seen once. What was sequenced was blood. The receptors shown here come from a woman aged 40-49 years in good health. The CDR3 runs from the conserved cysteine through the conserved F or W. The order of the fields is J gene, D gene, clone size, V gene, CDR3 DNA, CDR3 protein. D genes are given only for firm matches. The size field is filled for only some rows; it gives once, few, many or a size class.

TRBJ2-3,TRBD1,few,TRBV6-2/TRBV6-3,TGTGCCAGCAGCGATAGACAGGGGACAGATGCGCAGTATTTT,CASSDRQGTDAQYF
TRBJ2-5,-,-,TRBV7-2,TGTGCCAGCAGCAGTCTAGGAGAGCTAGAGACCCAGTACTTC,CASSSLGELETQYF
TRBJ2-3,-,few,TRBV7-6,TGTGCCAGCAGCTTAGGAACAGGGATGTTGACAGATACGCAGTATTTT,CASSLGTGMLTDTQYF
TRBJ2-1,-,few,TRBV14,TGTGCCAGCAGCCAAGTAACTTGGAGATACAATGAGCAGTTCTTC,CASSQVTWRYNEQFF
TRBJ2-3,TRBD2,few,TRBV6-4,TGTGCCAGCAGCAAACTAGCGGGGACAACAGATACGCAGTATTTT,CASSKLAGTTDTQYF
TRBJ2-7,-,few,TRBV7-2,TGTGCCAGCACCCACAGGGTTAACTACGAGCAGTACTTC,CASTHRVNYEQYF
TRBJ2-5,TRBD1,-,TRBV9,TGTGCCAGCAGCATACAGGGACAGGGTAGGGAGACCCAGTACTTC,CASSIQGQGRETQYF
TRBJ2-3,TRBD1,few,TRBV7-9,TGTGCCAGTCTACGGGGACAGGGTCGCACAGATACGCAGTATTTT,CASLRGQGRTDTQYF
TRBJ1-1,TRBD1,once,TRBV4-1,TGCGCCAGCAGCCCTTCGGGACAGGAAGCTTTCTTT,CASSPSGQEAFF
TRBJ1-1,TRBD1,-,TRBV5-1,TGCGCCAGCAGCTTGGTGGCGGGACAGGGGATAACTGAAGCTTTCTTT,CASSLVAGQGITEAFF
TRBJ2-7,-,-,TRBV6-2/TRBV6-3,TGTGCCAGCAGAACGACCGTGGGACATACCTACGAGCAGTACTTC,CASRTTVGHTYEQYF
TRBJ2-5,TRBD2,-,TRBV6-6,TGTGCCAGCAGTTACAGCGGGGGCCCCGGTCGTGAGACCCAGTACTTC,CASSYSGGPGRETQYF
TRBJ2-7,-,few,TRBV5-1,TGCGCCAGCAGCTTGGGGGAACTAGCCAGCGAGCAGTACTTC,CASSLGELASEQYF
TRBJ2-7,-,-,TRBV5-5,TGTGCCAGCAGTATCGGTGCAGTCTACGAGCAGTACTTC,CASSIGAVYEQYF
TRBJ2-1,-,-,TRBV7-3,TGTGCCAGCAGCTTGGCCCCGGGGATGGGGGTGTCCTACAATGAGCAGTTCTTC,CASSLAPGMGVSYNEQFF
TRBJ2-1,-,-,TRBV7-2,TGTGCCAGCAGCTTACCCAGGGAGAGGTTAAGTGAATATACCTACAATGAGCGGTTCTTC,CASSLPRERLSEYTYNERFF
TRBJ2-6,-,-,TRBV20-1,TGCAGCAAGCAACAAATCGATGCAGGGATTGGGGCCAACGTCCTGACTTTC,CSKQQIDAGIGANVLTF
TRBJ2-3,-,few,TRBV27,TGTGCCAGCAGTTTCTACTTTCAGAACACAGATACGCAGTATTTT,CASSFYFQNTDTQYF
TRBJ2-2,TRBD1,-,TRBV20-1,TGCAGTGCTAGCGGGACAGTCGACACCGGGGAGCTGTTTTTT,CSASGTVDTGELFF
TRBJ2-3,TRBD1,few,TRBV4-3,TGCGCCAGCAGCCAAGCCGGGACAGGGGGCGCAGATACGCAGTATTTT,CASSQAGTGGADTQYF
TRBJ2-5,-,-,TRBV5-1,TGCGCCAGCAGCTTGGGAGGTTCTACCCTTCTGAGAGAGCAGTACTTC,CASSLGGSTLLREQYF
TRBJ1-2,-,few,TRBV7-9,TGTGCCAGCAGCTTACTGAGGGTTGGCTACACCTTC,CASSLLRVGYTF
TRBJ2-5,TRBD2,-,TRBV24-1,TGTGCCACCAGTAGGCGGGGGGGAGACACCCCAAAAGTTGGGAAAGAGACCCAGTACTTC,CATSRRGGDTPKVGKETQYF
TRBJ1-3,TRBD1,-,TRBV25-1,TGTGCCAGCAGTGAATTGGGACAGGGGTATAGCTCTGGAAACACCATATATTTT,CASSELGQGYSSGNTIYF
TRBJ1-5,-,once,TRBV6-2/TRBV6-3,TGTGCCAGCTTGGTAGGAGGCCATTCCAATCAGCCCCAGCATTTT,CASLVGGHSNQPQHF
TRBJ1-6,-,-,TRBV7-2,TGTGCCAGCAGCCCTGACCCTCATTCACCCCTCCACTTT,CASSPDPHSPLHF
TRBJ2-5,-,few,TRBV15,TGTGCCACCAGCAGAGGTTTGCTTCAAGAGACCCAGTACTTC,CATSRGLLQETQYF
TRBJ2-1,TRBD2,-,TRBV4-1,TGCGCCAGCGGAACGGACCTACTAGCGGGGGCCCATCAGAAATACAATGAGCAGTTCTTC,CASGTDLLAGAHQKYNEQFF
TRBJ2-5,TRBD1,-,TRBV29-1,TGCAGCGGGTTCGGACAGGGCCAAGAGACCCAGTACTTC,CSGFGQGQETQYF
TRBJ2-1,-,few,TRBV7-2,TGTGCCAGCAGCTCAAGACAGCAGTACAATGAGCAGTTCTTC,CASSSRQQYNEQFF
TRBJ2-7,-,-,TRBV7-2,TGTGCCAGCAGCCCGAGACCCAGCTCCTACAATGAGCAGTACTTC,CASSPRPSSYNEQYF
TRBJ1-2,-,few,TRBV29-1,TGCAGCGTTAGACAACAGACTAACTATGGCTACACCTTC,CSVRQQTNYGYTF
TRBJ2-1,-,-,TRBV2,TGTGCCAGCAGTGAAAAGCCCGCGAACGAGCAGTTCTTC,CASSEKPANEQFF
TRBJ2-5,-,few,TRBV27,TGTGCCAGCAGACAGGGCCGGACCCAGTACTTC,CASRQGRTQYF
TRBJ2-1,-,-,TRBV27,TGTGCCAGCAGTTTAGAGTTTCCGAGATACAATGAGCAGTTCTTC,CASSLEFPRYNEQFF
TRBJ2-5,TRBD1,-,TRBV6-2/TRBV6-3,TGTGCCAGCGCCTTGACAGGGGCGGGTGGTAATGAGCAGTACTTC,CASALTGAGGNEQYF
TRBJ2-1,-,few,TRBV6-2/TRBV6-3,TGTGCCAGCAATGAATCCGGGCGCAAACACAATGAGCAGTTCTTC,CASNESGRKHNEQFF
TRBJ2-7,-,few,TRBV20-1,TGCAGTGCTAGAGATTTCCAGGGCTACGAGCAGTACTTC,CSARDFQGYEQYF